The rows below give T cell receptor beta chains drawn from one sample of a study of multiple sclerosis patients with progressive multifocal leukoencephalopathy. The assay was immunoSEQ multiplex PCR, and TCRdb's table has in-frame clones only and misses some. The table has fewer than 40,000 clones, almost 95% seen once. The sample consisted of PBMCs. These receptors came from a man aged 25 to 40 with multiple sclerosis. CDR3s include the opening cysteine and the closing phenylalanine or tryptophan. A D gene is named only where the DNA matches it firmly. The listing skips clone size in some rows; elsewhere it reads once, few, many or a size class.

v_gene: TRBV27
j_gene: TRBJ2-3
d_gene: TRBD2
abundance: -
CDR3nt: TGTGCCAGCAGTTTTGCCACAATAGCGGGAAGAGATACGCAGTATTTT
CDR3aa: CASSFATIAGRDTQYF

v_gene: TRBV15
j_gene: TRBJ2-3
d_gene: TRBD1
abundance: -
CDR3nt: TGTGCCACGGGACAGGGGGGGACAGATACGCAGTATTTT
CDR3aa: CATGQGGTDTQYF

v_gene: TRBV19
j_gene: TRBJ1-2
d_gene: -
abundance: -
CDR3nt: TGTGCCAGTAGCCGATTACAGGTTTACTATGGCTACACCTTC
CDR3aa: CASSRLQVYYGYTF

v_gene: TRBV6-5
j_gene: TRBJ2-1
d_gene: -
abundance: once
CDR3nt: TGTGCCAGCAGACCGGGACAAAGCTCCTACAATGAGCAGTTCTTC
CDR3aa: CASRPGQSSYNEQFF

v_gene: TRBV2
j_gene: TRBJ1-5
d_gene: -
abundance: -
CDR3nt: TGTGCCAGACACAAAAAAACTCAGCCCCAGCATTTT
CDR3aa: CARHKKTQPQHF

v_gene: TRBV6-5
j_gene: TRBJ2-5
d_gene: -
abundance: -
CDR3nt: TGTGCCAGCAGTTACTCGTCGGGAGAGACCCAGTACTTC
CDR3aa: CASSYSSGETQYF

v_gene: TRBV27
j_gene: TRBJ2-2
d_gene: TRBD2
abundance: once
CDR3nt: TGTGCCAGCAGTCCGACCGGGACTAGCGGGAATTGGGAGCTGTTTTTT
CDR3aa: CASSPTGTSGNWELFF

v_gene: TRBV11-2
j_gene: TRBJ1-2
d_gene: -
abundance: -
CDR3nt: TGTGCCAGCAGCCCTTCAGGACCCTATGGCTACACCTTC
CDR3aa: CASSPSGPYGYTF

v_gene: TRBV6-1
j_gene: TRBJ2-4
d_gene: -
abundance: -
CDR3nt: TGTGCCAGCAGCCCGAGGACCCAAAACATTCAGTACTTC
CDR3aa: CASSPRTQNIQYF

v_gene: TRBV7-6
j_gene: TRBJ2-3
d_gene: -
abundance: -
CDR3nt: TGTGCCAGCAGCTTAGCAAGGGGCCTTAGCACAGATACGCAGTATTTT
CDR3aa: CASSLARGLSTDTQYF

v_gene: TRBV5-1
j_gene: TRBJ2-3
d_gene: -
abundance: -
CDR3nt: TGCGCCAGCAGCTTGGTCAGGGCCGAAGATACGCAGTATTTT
CDR3aa: CASSLVRAEDTQYF

v_gene: TRBV5-6
j_gene: TRBJ2-4
d_gene: TRBD1
abundance: -
CDR3nt: TGTGCCCCCCTTCGGACAGGGGAAAACATTCAGTACTTC
CDR3aa: CAPLRTGENIQYF

v_gene: TRBV27
j_gene: TRBJ1-5
d_gene: -
abundance: -
CDR3nt: TGTGCCAGTGGTCAGAGCAATCAGCCCCAGCATTTT
CDR3aa: CASGQSNQPQHF

v_gene: TRBV19
j_gene: TRBJ2-7
d_gene: -
abundance: -
CDR3nt: TGTGCCAGTAGTATAGCTGGCGGGACGTCCTACGAGCAGTACTTC
CDR3aa: CASSIAGGTSYEQYF

v_gene: TRBV30
j_gene: TRBJ2-1
d_gene: TRBD1
abundance: -
CDR3nt: TGTGCCTGGAATAACGGACAGGGAAGGCACAATGAGCAGTTCTTC
CDR3aa: CAWNNGQGRHNEQFF

v_gene: TRBV5-1
j_gene: TRBJ2-3
d_gene: -
abundance: -
CDR3nt: TGCGCCAGCAGCTTGGGGGTAGCGGGCACAGATACGCAGTATTTT
CDR3aa: CASSLGVAGTDTQYF

v_gene: TRBV6-5
j_gene: TRBJ2-1
d_gene: -
abundance: -
CDR3nt: TGTGCCAGCAGTCCCCAGGCAGCTGGGGAGCAGTTCTTC
CDR3aa: CASSPQAAGEQFF

v_gene: TRBV7-2
j_gene: TRBJ1-3
d_gene: -
abundance: -
CDR3nt: TGTGCCAGCAGCCTATTGACGTGGTATGGAAACACCATATATTTT
CDR3aa: CASSLLTWYGNTIYF

v_gene: TRBV7-9
j_gene: TRBJ1-1
d_gene: -
abundance: -
CDR3nt: TGTGCCAGCAACCCAGGCACTGAAGCTTTCTTT
CDR3aa: CASNPGTEAFF

v_gene: TRBV2
j_gene: TRBJ1-5
d_gene: -
abundance: -
CDR3nt: TGTGCCAGCAGTGAAAGTGTGGTCGTGAGGCCCCAGCATTTT
CDR3aa: CASSESVVVRPQHF

v_gene: TRBV6-5
j_gene: TRBJ1-4
d_gene: -
abundance: -
CDR3nt: TGTGCCAGCAGTTACGAAGAAAAACTGTTTTTT
CDR3aa: CASSYEEKLFF

v_gene: TRBV5-4
j_gene: TRBJ1-2
d_gene: TRBD1
abundance: -
CDR3nt: TGTGCCAGCAGTATGATAGGACAGGGATCTGGCTACACCTTC
CDR3aa: CASSMIGQGSGYTF

v_gene: TRBV10-2
j_gene: TRBJ2-1
d_gene: -
abundance: -
CDR3nt: TGCGCCAGCGCCCCCGGATGGCGGTCCTACAATGAGCAGTTCTTC
CDR3aa: CASAPGWRSYNEQFF

v_gene: TRBV6-5
j_gene: TRBJ1-5
d_gene: -
abundance: once
CDR3nt: TGTGCCAGCTGTTGGCGGGGCCCGGGGGTGGGTCAGCCCCAGCATTTT
CDR3aa: CASCWRGPGVGQPQHF

v_gene: TRBV5-1
j_gene: TRBJ2-5
d_gene: -
abundance: -
CDR3nt: TGCGCCAGCAGCTTCACAGAATACCAAGAGACCCAGTACTTC
CDR3aa: CASSFTEYQETQYF

v_gene: TRBV11-2
j_gene: TRBJ2-1
d_gene: -
abundance: -
CDR3nt: TGTGCCAGCAGCTTGGGGTCAAGGGTGAATGAGCAGTTCTTC
CDR3aa: CASSLGSRVNEQFF

v_gene: TRBV27
j_gene: TRBJ1-1
d_gene: -
abundance: once
CDR3nt: TGTGCCAGCAGTTGGTATAGGACGGCAAACACTGAAGCTTTCTTT
CDR3aa: CASSWYRTANTEAFF

v_gene: TRBV11-1
j_gene: TRBJ1-3
d_gene: -
abundance: -
CDR3nt: TGTGCCAGCAGCAGCCCTCATCTGGGCCGAAACACCATATATTTT
CDR3aa: CASSSPHLGRNTIYF

v_gene: TRBV5-4
j_gene: TRBJ2-1
d_gene: TRBD2
abundance: -
CDR3nt: TGTGCCAGCAGCCCGGCTAGCGGGGGCTCCTACAATGAGCAGTTCTTC
CDR3aa: CASSPASGGSYNEQFF

v_gene: TRBV7-6
j_gene: TRBJ1-6
d_gene: TRBD1
abundance: -
CDR3nt: TGTGCCAGCAGCCCTCTTGACAGGGAGGTTGGTTCACCCCTCCACTTT
CDR3aa: CASSPLDREVGSPLHF

v_gene: TRBV19
j_gene: TRBJ2-2
d_gene: -
abundance: -
CDR3nt: TGTGCCAGTAGTATGGGGGACGGACTACTAGCGAACACCGGGGAGCTGTTTTTT
CDR3aa: CASSMGDGLLANTGELFF

v_gene: TRBV4-1
j_gene: TRBJ2-2
d_gene: -
abundance: -
CDR3nt: TGCGCCAGCAGCCAAGCAGTCGGGGAGCTGTTTTTT
CDR3aa: CASSQAVGELFF